The T cell receptor beta chain described here comes from a study of blood T cells in healthy people across ages. Findings and limits, study-wide: While age rose, TCR beta diversity per million T cells dropped in a roughly linear way. Relative to aged donors, long-lived donors carried more naive CD4+ cells and displayed higher diversity.

This clonotype was seen ten or more times. Its antigen is currently unknown. J gave up 3 bases and V 3 bases, and 4 bases lay outside the gene matches. Germline V gene sequence: CDR1 MDHEN, CDR2 SYDVKM. The CDR3 has 16 residues. With a J-beta primer mix and a sample-barcoded 5' primer, a second PCR ran about 7 to 11 cycles. Each CDR3 protein is one row after TCRdb ran MiXCR on the 5' RACE reads. The data show 650,000 to 700,000 distinct CDR3 sequences, about 30% seen once. Samples each yielded at least 6 micrograms of total RNA. The chain employs TRBV28 and TRBJ2-3; 12 positions agree with TRBD2. This receptor was obtained from an elderly woman in good health. The sample taken for sequencing was blood. Written as DNA, the CDR3 is TGTGCCAGCAGTTTCAGGGGGACTAGCGGGACAGATACGCAGTATTTT. Translated, it gives CASSFRGTSGTDTQYF. The full variable domain, with the rest looked up from reference TRBV28 and TRBJ2-3, is DVKVTQSSRYLVKRTGEKVFLECVQDMDHENMFWYRQDPGLGLRLIYFSYDVKMKEKGDIPEGYSVSREKKERFSLILESASTNQTSMYLCASSFRGTSGTDTQYFGPGTRLTVL.